Presented here are 21 T cell receptor beta chains from one specimen sequenced in a study of blood T cell repertoires in COVID-19. This table comes from immunoSEQ multiplex PCR, and its TCRdb copy is limited to in-frame clones, with some not included. The data show about 95,000 clones, with roughly four fifths seen just once and approximately 24% held by the top ten. Material: peripheral blood. Receptors were obtained from a human donor in a cohort sampled during active COVID-19.

With respect to this clone: Germline and junction disagree at one end, which may indicate a read error. The rearrangement links TRBV25-1 to TRBJ2-7, with D tentatively TRBD1 (6 bases). This CDR3 is 12 amino acids long. Germline CDR1 MGHDK, CDR2 SYGVNS. DNA for the CDR3: TGTGCCAGCGGACCCGAGGGACAATCCTCGAACTTC. Its translation is CASGPEGQSSNF.

The rearrangement links TRBV7-8 to TRBJ2-2; 8 nucleotides line up with TRBD2. This CDR3 is 16 amino acids long. The J segment lost 5 bases and the V segment lost 5 bases, leaving 10 bases of the junction unmatched. Germline V gene sequence: CDR1 SGHVS, CDR2 FQNEAQ. CDR3 DNA sequence: TGTGCCAGCAGCCTTCTTTGGGCGGGAGGTACCGGGGAGCTGTTTTTT. This gives the protein CASSLLWAGGTGELFF.

The V call is TRBV5-1, the J call TRBJ1-3, with a possible D match to TRBD1 (5 bases). CDR1 SGHRS and CDR2 YFSETQ come from the germline V gene. CDR3 size: 16 residues. V gave up 2 bases and J gave up 3 bases, with 15 bases separating them. As DNA, the CDR3 is TGCGCCAGCAGCTTCGGTCAGGGAGGAGGTGGAAACACCATATATTTT. Its translation: CASSFGQGGGGNTIYF. The variable domain in full, completed from reference TRBV5-1 and TRBJ1-3, reads KAGVTQTPRYLIKTRGQQVTLSCSPISGHRSVSWYQQTPGQGLQFLFEYFSETQRNKGNFPGRFSGRQFSNSRSEMNVSTLELGDSALYLCASSFGQGGGGNTIYFGEGSWLTVV.

V usage is TRBV11-2 and J usage is TRBJ2-7; D remains unclear. The CDR3 is 13 amino acids. The V and J ends lost 1 base and 6 bases respectively, with 10 bases between them. Per the germline V gene, CDR1 is SGHAT and CDR2 is FQNNGV. The CDR3 loop is CASSLAVSREQYF. The CDR3 DNA follows: TGTGCCAGCAGCTTAGCTGTTTCGCGCGAGCAGTACTTC.

This clone was counted once. V is TRBV7-2 and J is TRBJ1-2; D remains unclear. Trimming took 4 bases from V and 5 from J, leaving 17 bases between them. Germline values: CDR1 SGHTA, CDR2 FQGNSA. CDR3 length equals 15 residues. CDR3 amino acids: CASSSTVSGTYGYTF. CDR3 DNA: TGTGCCAGCAGCTCAACAGTGTCAGGAACTTATGGCTACACCTTC.

The V and J genes are TRBV18 and TRBJ2-3, with 8 bases identical to TRBD2. The CDR3 contains 16 residues. The germline CDR1 and CDR2 sequences are KGHSH and LQKENI. Trimming removed 3 bases from V and 0 bases from J; junction bases left unmatched: 5. CDR3 amino acids: CASSPLERGSTDTQYF. The CDR3 bases are TGTGCCAGCTCACCGCTTGAGCGGGGGAGCACAGATACGCAGTATTTT.

This clone was counted once. The V call is TRBV19, the J call TRBJ2-1; 10 nucleotides align to TRBD2. The CDR3 covers 16 residues. Germline V gene lookup returns CDR1 LNHDA and CDR2 SQIVND (reference sequence). With V trimmed by 6 bases and J by 0 bases, 5 bases remained unmatched. CDR3 residues: CASSHIAGGSYNEQFF. The CDR3 bases are TGTGCCAGTAGCCACATAGCGGGGGGCTCCTACAATGAGCAGTTCTTC.

The chain has TRBV18 and TRBJ2-5; 10 nucleotides match TRBD1. CDR1 and CDR2 (germline): KGHSH, LQKENI. V was pared by 3 bases and J by 5 bases, with 6 bases of the junction left unmatched. This CDR3 contains 15 residues. The CDR3 here is CASSPLTGGGETQYF. The DNA for the CDR3 is TGTGCCAGCTCACCCCTGACAGGGGGCGGCGAGACCCAGTACTTC.

This rearrangement joins TRBV5-4 to TRBJ2-3; unclear D gene. The CDR3 is 13 residues long. V lost 0 bases and J 2 bases, leaving 4 bases between the germline ends. Germline loops: CDR1 SGHNT, CDR2 YYREEE (reference sequence). The CDR3 DNA reads as TGTGCCAGCAGCTTGGTACACACAGATACGCAGTATTTT. It specifies CASSLVHTDTQYF.

This chain joins TRBV4-2 and TRBJ2-7, with D possibly being TRBD2 (6 bases). The germline gives CDR1 LGHNA, CDR2 YNFKEQ. The CDR3 length is 16 residues. V shed 0 bases and J shed 2 bases, with 14 bases lying between them. The CDR3 here is CASSQDWTTSTYEQYF. Here the CDR3 DNA reads TGTGCCAGCAGCCAAGATTGGACTACCAGTACCTACGAGCAGTACTTC.

The V and J genes are TRBV5-8 and TRBJ1-6; D is perhaps TRBD1 (6 bases). V lost 2 bases to trimming and J lost 6 bases, with 12 bases between them. CDR3 size: 15 residues. In germline, CDR1 is SGHTS, CDR2 YDEGEE. The CDR3 DNA is TGTGCCAGCAGCTTTCGGGGGGCCACTAATTCACCCCTCCACTTT. Its translation is CASSFRGATNSPLHF.

Regarding this clone: A junction end diverges from the germline sequence, so it may reflect a read error. V usage is TRBV28 and J usage is TRBJ2-7; D is undetermined. This CDR3 comprises 14 residues. Germline V CDR1 and CDR2: MDHEN, SYDVKM. CDR3 sequence reads: CASRLSAAPYEQYF. The CDR3, as DNA: TGTGCCAGCAGGTTATCGGCAGCGCCATACGAGCAGTACTTC.

The CDR3 DNA reads as TGTGCCAGCAGCTTAGTTAGGGAGTCCTACGAGCAGTACTTC. Encoded protein: CASSLVRESYEQYF. The genes are TRBV7-2 and TRBJ2-7; the D gene is possibly TRBD2 (5 bases). CDR1 and CDR2 (germline): SGHTA, FQGNSA. The CDR3 contains 14 residues. Deletions cut 1 base from V and 1 base from J, with 8 bases between. Full variable domain (rest looked up from reference TRBV7-2 and TRBJ2-7): GAGVSQSPSNKVTEKGKDVELRCDPISGHTALYWYRQSLGQGLEFLIYFQGNSAPDKSGLPSDRFSAERTGGSVSTLTIQRTQQEDSAVYLCASSLVRESYEQYFGPGTRLTVT.

V and J are TRBV5-1 and TRBJ2-7; possibly TRBD1 for D (6 bases). The CDR3 totals 17 residues. Germline V gene sequence: CDR1 SGHRS, CDR2 YFSETQ. V was shortened by 4 bases and J by 0 bases, with 20 bases between the two germline ends. The CDR3 reads CASSQATGSLFSYEQYF. DNA of the CDR3: TGCGCCAGCAGCCAAGCTACAGGGAGCCTATTCTCCTACGAGCAGTACTTC.

This rearrangement joins TRBV6-5 to TRBJ2-2; a weak D match, TRBD1 (6 bases). The V and J ends lost 5 bases and 1 base respectively, with 11 bases between them. CDR1 MNHEY and CDR2 SVGAGI come from the germline V gene. The CDR3 has 15 amino acids. The CDR3 region is CASSLQGMNTGELFF. CDR3 in DNA: TGTGCCAGCAGTCTACAGGGAATGAACACCGGGGAGCTGTTTTTT.

This rearrangement joins TRBV6-5 to TRBJ2-1; 8 bases agree with TRBD2. The CDR3 sequence is 13 residues long. Looked up from germline, CDR1 is MNHEY and CDR2 is SVGAGI. The trim removed 6 bases at V and 8 bases at J, leaving 6 bases unmatched. In DNA form, the CDR3 reads TGTGCCAGCAGGACGGGGGGGGGCTATGAGCAGTTCTTC. Protein product: CASRTGGGYEQFF.

Regarding this clone: This same CDR3 is encoded by further DNA sequences in the sample. J is TRBJ1-6 and V is TRBV3-1 (or the pseudogene TRBV3-2); 8 bases match TRBD1. This CDR3 is built from 14 residues. Germline V CDR1 and CDR2: LGHDT, YNNKEL (reference sequence). V was pared by 4 bases and J by 7 bases, with 3 bases of the junction left unmatched. CDR3 amino acids: CASSPRQGNSPLHF. The CDR3 DNA is TGTGCCAGCAGCCCCAGACAGGGGAATTCACCCCTCCACTTT.

The chain has TRBV2 and TRBJ1-6; TRBD1 aligns across 7 bases. CDR3 size: 14 residues. Germline V gene lookup returns CDR1 SNHLY and CDR2 FYNNEI. Unmatched junction bases numbered 6, after V lost 3 bases and J lost 10 bases. DNA of the CDR3: TGTGCCAGCAGTGACCGGGACAGAGCCTCACCCCTCCACTTT. Protein product: CASSDRDRASPLHF.

This chain connects TRBV5-1 to TRBJ2-2; 7 bases are a match to TRBD2. Trimming took 0 bases from V and 0 from J; bases not matched to a gene: 5. The CDR3 runs 17 residues. Germline loops: CDR1 SGHRS, CDR2 YFSETQ. CDR3 sequence: CASSLAGSGANTGELFF. As DNA, the CDR3 is TGCGCCAGCAGCTTGGCCGGGAGCGGGGCGAACACCGGGGAGCTGTTTTTT. The full variable domain, with the rest looked up from reference TRBV5-1 and TRBJ2-2, is KAGVTQTPRYLIKTRGQQVTLSCSPISGHRSVSWYQQTPGQGLQFLFEYFSETQRNKGNFPGRFSGRQFSNSRSEMNVSTLELGDSALYLCASSLAGSGANTGELFFGEGSRLTVL.

In its sample, this clone was seen a few times. This chain joins TRBV7-8 and TRBJ2-1, with D possibly TRBD1 on 7 matching bases. Trimming pared 1 base from V and 7 bases from J, leaving 17 bases between. CDR3 size: 16 residues. Germline V gene data show CDR1 as SGHVS and CDR2 as FQNEAQ. The DNA for the CDR3 is TGTGCCAGCAGCTTAGAGGGCGGGGTGACAGGGAATGAGCAGTTCTTC. Encoded protein: CASSLEGGVTGNEQFF.

CDR3 sequence reads: CASSDPMGQGGYGYTF. The CDR3 DNA reads as TGTGCCAGCAGTGATCCCATGGGACAGGGTGGCTATGGCTACACCTTC. The chain couples TRBV2 to TRBJ1-2, with 9 nucleotides matching TRBD1. Per the germline V gene, CDR1 is SNHLY and CDR2 is FYNNEI. V dropped 3 bases and J dropped 4; count of bases not matched to a gene: 9. The CDR3 is 16 residues long.